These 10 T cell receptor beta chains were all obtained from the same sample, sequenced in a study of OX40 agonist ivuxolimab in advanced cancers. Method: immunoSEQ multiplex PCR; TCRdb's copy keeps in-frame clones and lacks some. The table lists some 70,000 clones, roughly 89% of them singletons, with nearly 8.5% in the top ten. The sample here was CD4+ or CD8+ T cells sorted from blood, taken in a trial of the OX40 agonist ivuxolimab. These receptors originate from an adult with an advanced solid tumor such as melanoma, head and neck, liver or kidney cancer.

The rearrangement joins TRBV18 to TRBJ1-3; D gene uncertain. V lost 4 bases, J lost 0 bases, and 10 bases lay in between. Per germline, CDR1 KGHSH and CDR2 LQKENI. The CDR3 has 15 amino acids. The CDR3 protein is CASSRSAPSGNTIYF. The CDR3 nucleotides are TGTGCCAGCTCACGGTCGGCTCCCTCTGGAAACACCATATATTTT.

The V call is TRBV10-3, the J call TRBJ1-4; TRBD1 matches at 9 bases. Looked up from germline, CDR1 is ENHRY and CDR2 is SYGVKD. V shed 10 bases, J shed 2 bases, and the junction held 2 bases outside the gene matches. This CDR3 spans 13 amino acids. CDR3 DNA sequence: TGTGCCACCACAGGGGGCACTAATGAAAAACTGTTTTTT. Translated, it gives CATTGGTNEKLFF.

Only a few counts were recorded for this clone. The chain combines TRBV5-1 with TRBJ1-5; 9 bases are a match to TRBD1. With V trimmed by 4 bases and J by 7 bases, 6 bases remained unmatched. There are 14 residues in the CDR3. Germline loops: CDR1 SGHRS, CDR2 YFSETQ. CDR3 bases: TGCGCCAGCAGCCCCGGGACAGGGACCCAGCCCCAGCATTTT. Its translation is CASSPGTGTQPQHF.

The DNA for the CDR3 is TGTGCCAGCAGTTTCAGCCGGGGGGGCCGTCGGTTCAATGAGCAGTTCTTC. It encodes CASSFSRGGRRFNEQFF. This chain uses TRBV2 with TRBJ2-1; 8 bases match TRBD2. This CDR3 comprises 17 residues. CDR1 is SNHLY and CDR2 is FYNNEI in the germline V gene. J lost 6 bases, V lost 5 bases, and 15 bases had no gene match. Full variable domain (remainder filled in from reference TRBV2 and TRBJ2-1): EPEVTQTPSHQVTQMGQEVILRCVPISNHLYFYWYRQILGQKVEFLVSFYNNEISEKSEIFDDQFSVERPDGSNFTLKIRSTKLEDSAMYFCASSFSRGGRRFNEQFFGPGTRLTVL.

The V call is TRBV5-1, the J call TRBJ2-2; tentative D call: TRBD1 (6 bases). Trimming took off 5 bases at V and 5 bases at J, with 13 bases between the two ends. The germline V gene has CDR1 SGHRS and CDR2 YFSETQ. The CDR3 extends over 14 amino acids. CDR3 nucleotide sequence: TGCGCCAGCAGTCAGGGTCAGGGGACCGGGGAGCTGTTTTTT. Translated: CASSQGQGTGELFF.

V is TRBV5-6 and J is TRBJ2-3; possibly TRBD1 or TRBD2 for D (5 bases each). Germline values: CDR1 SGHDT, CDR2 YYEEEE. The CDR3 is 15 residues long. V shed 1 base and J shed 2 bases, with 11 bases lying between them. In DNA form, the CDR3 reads TGTGCCAGCAGCTTGCCGGGACCCTACACAGATACGCAGTATTTT. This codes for CASSLPGPYTDTQYF.

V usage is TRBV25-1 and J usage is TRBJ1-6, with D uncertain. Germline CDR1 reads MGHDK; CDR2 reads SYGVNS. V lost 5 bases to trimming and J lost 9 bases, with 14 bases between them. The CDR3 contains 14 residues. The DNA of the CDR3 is TGTGCCAGCAGTCTTGGCCACGGGAGTTCACCCCTCCACTTT. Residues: CASSLGHGSSPLHF.

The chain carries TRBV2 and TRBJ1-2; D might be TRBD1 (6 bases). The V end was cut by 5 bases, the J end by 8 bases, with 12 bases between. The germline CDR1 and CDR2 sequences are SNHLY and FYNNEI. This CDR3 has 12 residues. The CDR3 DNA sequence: TGTGCCAGCAGTCGGGACAAAGAAGGCTACACCTTC. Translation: CASSRDKEGYTF.

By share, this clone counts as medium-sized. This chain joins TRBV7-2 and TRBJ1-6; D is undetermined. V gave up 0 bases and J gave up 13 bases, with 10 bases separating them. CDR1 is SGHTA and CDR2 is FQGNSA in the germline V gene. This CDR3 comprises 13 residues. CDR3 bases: TGTGCCAGCAGCTTAGCCCCGGGAGGTCCCCTCCACTTT. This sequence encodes CASSLAPGGPLHF.

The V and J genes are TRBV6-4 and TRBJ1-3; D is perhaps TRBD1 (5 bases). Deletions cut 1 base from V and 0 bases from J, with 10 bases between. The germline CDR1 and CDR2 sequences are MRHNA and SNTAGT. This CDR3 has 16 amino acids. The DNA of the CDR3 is TGTGCCAGCAGTGACTACTCAGGGATCTCTGGAAACACCATATATTTT. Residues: CASSDYSGISGNTIYF.